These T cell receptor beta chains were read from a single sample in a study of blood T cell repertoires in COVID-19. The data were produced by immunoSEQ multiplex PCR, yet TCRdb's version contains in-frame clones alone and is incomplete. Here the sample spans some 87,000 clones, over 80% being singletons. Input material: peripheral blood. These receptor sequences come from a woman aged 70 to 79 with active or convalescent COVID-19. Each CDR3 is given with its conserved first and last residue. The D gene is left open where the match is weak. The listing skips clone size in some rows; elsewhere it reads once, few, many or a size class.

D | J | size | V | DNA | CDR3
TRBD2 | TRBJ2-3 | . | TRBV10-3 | TGTGCCATCAGTGCGAAGCGGGGGGCCGCAGATACGCAGTATTTT | CAISAKRGAADTQYF
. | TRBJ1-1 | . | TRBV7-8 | TGTGCCAGCAGCTTAACCAGGGACACTGAAGCTTTCTTT | CASSLTRDTEAFF
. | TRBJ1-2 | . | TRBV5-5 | TGTGCCAGCAGCTTGGTCCCGGCGGCGGGGGACTATGGCTACACCTTC | CASSLVPAAGDYGYTF
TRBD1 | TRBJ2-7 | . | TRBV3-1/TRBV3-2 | TGTGCCAGCAGCCTGCGGGACAGGACCTCCTACGAGCAGTACTTC | CASSLRDRTSYEQYF
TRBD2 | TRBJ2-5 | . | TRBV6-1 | TGTGCCAGCAGTGAAGGGGGGACTAGTTGGGCGCTGCGTGAGACCCAGTACTTC | CASSEGGTSWALRETQYF
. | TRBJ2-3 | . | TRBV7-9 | TGTGCCAGCAGCACACCCTTGGGCGGGGGCACAGATACGCAGTATTTT | CASSTPLGGGTDTQYF
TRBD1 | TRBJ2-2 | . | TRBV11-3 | TGTGCCAGCAGCTTCCGGACAGGGAGAGGCACCGGGGAGCTGTTTTTT | CASSFRTGRGTGELFF
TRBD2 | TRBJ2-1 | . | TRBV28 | TGTGCCAGCAGTTTATACCTAGCGGGGATGGGTGAGCAGTTCTTC | CASSLYLAGMGEQFF
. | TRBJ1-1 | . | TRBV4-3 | TGCGCCAGCAGCCTACAGGGAAGTAACACTGAAGCTTTCTTT | CASSLQGSNTEAFF
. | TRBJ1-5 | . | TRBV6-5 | TGTGCCAGCAGAGATACAGGGTTCAATCAGCCCCAGCATTTT | CASRDTGFNQPQHF
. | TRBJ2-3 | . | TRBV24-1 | TGTGCCACCAGTGACCCGGACATTAGGGCCGGGTATACGCAGTATTTT | CATSDPDIRAGYTQYF
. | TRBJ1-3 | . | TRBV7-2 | TGTGCCAGCAGCTTACCCAGCTCTGGAAACACCATATATTTT | CASSLPSSGNTIYF
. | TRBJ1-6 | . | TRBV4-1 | TGCGCCAGCAGCGAGGTCGTTAATTCACCCCTCCACTTT | CASSEVVNSPLHF
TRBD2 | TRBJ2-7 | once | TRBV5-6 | TGTGCCAGCAGAAAACCGGGACTAGCGGGCGAGCAGTACTTC | CASRKPGLAGEQYF
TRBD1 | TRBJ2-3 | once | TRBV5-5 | TGTGCCAGCAGCCCCCGGGACAGGGGTTGGGGCACAGATACGCAGTATTTT | CASSPRDRGWGTDTQYF
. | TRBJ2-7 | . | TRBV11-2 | TGTGCCAGCAGCTTGCTCCCAGGGCCTTCCTACGAGCAGTACTTC | CASSLLPGPSYEQYF